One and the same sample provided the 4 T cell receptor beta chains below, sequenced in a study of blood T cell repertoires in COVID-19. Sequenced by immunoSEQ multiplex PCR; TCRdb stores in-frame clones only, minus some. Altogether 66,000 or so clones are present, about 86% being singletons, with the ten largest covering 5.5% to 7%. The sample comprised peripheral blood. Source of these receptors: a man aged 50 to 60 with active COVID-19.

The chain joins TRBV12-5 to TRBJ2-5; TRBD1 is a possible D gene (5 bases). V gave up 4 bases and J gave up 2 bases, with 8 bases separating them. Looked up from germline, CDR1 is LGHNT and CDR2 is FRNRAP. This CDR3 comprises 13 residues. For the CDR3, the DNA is TGTGCTAGTGGTTCAGGGAATCAAGAGACCCAGTACTTC. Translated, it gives CASGSGNQETQYF.

The CDR3 loop reads CASRGTGGGYTF. CDR3 DNA sequence: TGTGCCAGCAGGGGGACGGGGGGTGGCTACACCTTC. The chain joins TRBV6-5 to TRBJ1-2, with D possibly TRBD1 on 5 matching bases. CDR3 length: 12 amino acids. Germline CDR1 and CDR2: MNHEY and SVGAGI. With 6 bases removed from V and 7 bases from J, the gap between germline ends came to 12 bases.

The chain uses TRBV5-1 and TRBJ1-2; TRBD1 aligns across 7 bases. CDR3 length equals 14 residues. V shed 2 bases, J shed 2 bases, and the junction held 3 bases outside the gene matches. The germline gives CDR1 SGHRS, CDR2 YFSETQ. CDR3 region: CASSLGGENYGYTF. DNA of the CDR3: TGCGCCAGCAGCTTAGGGGGCGAGAACTATGGCTACACCTTC.

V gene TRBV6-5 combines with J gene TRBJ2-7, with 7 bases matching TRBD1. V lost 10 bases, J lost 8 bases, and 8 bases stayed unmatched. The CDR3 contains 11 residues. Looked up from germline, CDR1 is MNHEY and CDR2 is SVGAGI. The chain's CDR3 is CAIDRVYQQYF. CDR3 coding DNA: TGTGCCATCGACAGGGTATACCAGCAGTACTTC.